The rows below give T cell receptor beta chains drawn from one sample of a study of blood T cell repertoires in COVID-19. TCRdb's copy holds only in-frame clones and misses some; the assay was immunoSEQ multiplex PCR. The table shows a few hundred thousand clones, with roughly 90% occurring only once. Sequenced sample: peripheral blood. The receptors were sampled from a young man who had recovered from COVID-19. Both conserved end residues are part of each CDR3. The D gene is left open where the match is weak. Clone size is shown for a subset of rows, as once, few, many or a class of expanded clone.

.	TRBV2	13	TRBJ1-2	.	TGTGCCAGCAGGAAGGAGGGAACGGAGGGCTACACCTTC	CASRKEGTEGYTF
.	TRBV5-1	15	TRBJ2-1	.	TGCGCCAGCAGCCCGGGACACCCCTCCTACAATGAGCAGTTCTTC	CASSPGHPSYNEQFF
.	TRBV18	15	TRBJ2-2	.	TGTGCCAGCTCACTGGCAGGATCAAACACCGGGGAGCTGTTTTTT	CASSLAGSNTGELFF
.	TRBV5-6	13	TRBJ2-7	.	TGTGCCAGCAGCCCGACAGGCTCCTACGAGCAGTACTTC	CASSPTGSYEQYF
.	TRBV5-1	12	TRBJ2-7	once	TGCGCCAGCAGCTACACAGATTACGAGCAGTACTTC	CASSYTDYEQYF
.	TRBV19	13	TRBJ2-2	.	TGTGCCAGTAAGACAGCGAACACCGGGGAGCTGTTTTTT	CASKTANTGELFF
TRBD1	TRBV11-3	14	TRBJ2-3	.	TGTGCCAGCAGCCCGGGACAGAGCACAGATACGCAGTATTTT	CASSPGQSTDTQYF
TRBD1	TRBV20-1	11	TRBJ1-6	.	TGCAGTGCTAGAGAGCCAGGACAGGTCTCTTTT	CSAREPGQVSF
TRBD1	TRBV27	15	TRBJ2-7	.	TGTGCCAGCAGTCGACTCGGGACAGTCAACTACGAGCAGTACTTC	CASSRLGTVNYEQYF
TRBD2	TRBV11-2	15	TRBJ2-4	.	TGTGCCAGCAGGGGACTACAAGGGGCTTTGAACATTCAGTACTTC	CASRGLQGALNIQYF
.	TRBV19	15	TRBJ1-1	.	TGTGCCAGTAGTATCTGGGGGCGAGGAGACACTGAAGCTTTCTTT	CASSIWGRGDTEAFF
.	TRBV18	16	TRBJ1-2	.	TGTGCCAGCTCACCCAGAAGCGGGGGCGCTTCCTATGGCTACACCTTC	CASSPRSGGASYGYTF
.	TRBV19	17	TRBJ1-2	.	TGTGCCAGTAATACCCCCACATGGGGGGAGCGCAACTATGGCTACACCTTC	CASNTPTWGERNYGYTF
.	TRBV20-1	11	TRBJ1-2	.	TGCAGTGCCTCACGCGGGTATGGCTACACCTTC	CSASRGYGYTF
TRBD1	TRBV4-3	14	TRBJ2-3	.	TGCGCCACTTCCGGGACAGGGGGCTCAGATACGCAGTATTTT	CATSGTGGSDTQYF
TRBD2	TRBV2	18	TRBJ2-1	.	TGTGCCAGCAGTGAAGCCGCGATAGCGGGGGGCTCCTACAATGAGCAGTTCTTC	CASSEAAIAGGSYNEQFF
.	TRBV6-2/TRBV6-3	14	TRBJ1-5	few	TGTGCCAGCAGCCCGGGGGGAGGCAATCAGCCCCAGCATTTT	CASSPGGGNQPQHF